This T cell receptor (beta chain) was sequenced during a study of blood T cells in healthy people across ages. Sample-barcoded 5' priming and a J-beta primer mix drove a second PCR of about 7 to 11 cycles. TCRdb fed the 5' RACE reads into MiXCR, producing one record per CDR3 protein. Of 1.5 million to 2 million distinct CDR3 sequences in the sample, around 42% are singletons; the top ten hold approximately 22%. The study, taken as a whole, reports: Age showed a roughly linear inverse relationship with TCR beta diversity per million T cells. PBMCs were not sorted, which prevented a conclusive comparison of naive versus antigen-experienced cells.

Each sample yielded at least 7 million isolated PBMCs. At least 5 micrograms of total RNA were extracted per sample. Germline V gene sequence: CDR1 SQVTM, CDR2 ANQGSEA. V shed 5 bases and J shed 2 bases, with 14 bases lying between them. The CDR3 length is 14 residues. This clonotype was seen just once. Antigen unknown. This rearrangement joins TRBV29-1 to TRBJ2-3; a weak D match, TRBD2 (5 bases). The sequenced material came from blood. This TCR came from a human donor in good health. The CDR3 protein is CSVPSGDYTDTQYF. The CDR3 DNA sequence: TGCAGCGTTCCGAGCGGAGACTACACAGATACGCAGTATTTT.